This TCR beta chain was recorded in a study of blood T cell repertoires in COVID-19. Study details: There were acute and convalescent COVID-19 samples, and they came from the United States, Italy and Spain. Sample material is recorded as cDNA or gDNA derived from T cells, B-cell-depleted T cells, or PBMCs.

Authors' analysis steps: How many nucleated cells were present was estimated from reference gene primer amplification. The protocol was immunoSEQ multiplex PCR, while the TCRdb copy is restricted to in-frame clones and leaves out a portion. V, J and clone size are those of that table, while D and trimming were read from the DNA. The data contain tens of thousands of clones, around nine tenths of them singletons. CDR1 and CDR2 (germline): SGHTA, FQGTGA. The CDR3 consists of 14 residues. V lost 4 bases and J lost 7, with 16 bases in between. Only a few counts were recorded for this clone. The V and J genes are TRBV7-3 and TRBJ1-1, with D unresolved. The material sequenced was peripheral blood. This receptor was obtained from a man younger than 45 with acute or convalescent COVID-19. The CDR3 bases are TGTGCCAGCAGCTCACCGGGGAGAATCATTGAAGCTTTCTTT. Encoded protein: CASSSPGRIIEAFF.